This TCR beta chain was sequenced for a study of type 1 regulatory T cells. Study information: This in vitro CD4 product, T-allo10, is enriched for Tr1 cells and alloantigen-specific.

Study findings and constraints: Type 1 regulatory T cells had a more restricted TCR repertoire than non-type 1 regulatory T cells.

Germline values: CDR1 MNHEY, CDR2 SMNVEV (reference sequence). The V segment lost 5 bases and the J segment 2 bases; nucleotides outside the gene matches: 3. The CDR3 contains 13 residues. This clonotype has more than one count but fewer than ten. The antigen is not known. MiXCR, applied by TCRdb to the reads, yields one record per CDR3 protein. The data contain roughly 60,000 distinct CDR3 sequences, less than 65% of them seen just once; the ten biggest clones take up less than 2%. The J gene is TRBJ2-7, the V gene TRBV27; TRBD2 matches at 7 bases. The sample was cultured non-Tr1 T cells, either the whole culture or a sorted T cell fraction (not recorded which). This clonotype was sampled from a human donor in good health. CDR3 in amino acids: CASSTGLAYEQYF. DNA of the CDR3: TGTGCCAGCAGTACCGGACTAGCCTACGAGCAGTACTTC.